This entry lists 28 T cell receptor beta chains sequenced from one sample in a study of a mutant IDH1 vaccine in newly diagnosed glioma (dated by TCRdb to the early 2020s). Taken with the paper, the label for time point translates to: week 35, safety follow-up. Every vaccine dose consisted of 300 ug of a 20-mer mutant IDH1 peptide in Montanide, administered subcutaneously together with topical imiquimod. Library method: the immunoSEQ multiplex PCR assay. TCRdb obtained this table from immuneACCESS and retained in-frame rearrangements with V and J assigned. These tables miss some clones; where compared with another copy, unresolved V genes account for less than half of the shortfall, and the remainder is unexplained. Recorded for this sample are around 50,000 clones; roughly 80% of them occurred a single time. Around 6.7% of the sample lies in the top ten. Which antigens these TCRs recognize remains unknown.

Sequenced material: PBMCs, taken from a glioma patient whose treatment included an IDH1 peptide vaccine. All receptors derive from a middle-aged man with glioma.

The rearrangement uses TRBV19 and TRBJ1-5; D is undetermined. The CDR3 totals 16 residues. V was shortened by 1 base and J by 1 base, with 11 bases between the two germline ends. The germline CDR1 and CDR2 sequences are LNHDA and SQIVND (reference sequence). CDR3 nucleotides: TGTGCCAGTAGTATAGTTGTCATCGGGAGCAATCAGCCCCAGCATTTT. Translated, it gives CASSIVVIGSNQPQHF.

The rearrangement uses TRBV2 and TRBJ1-2; maybe TRBD1 (6 bases). The V and J ends lost 7 bases and 3 bases respectively, with 12 bases between them. The CDR3 consists of 13 residues. Per the germline V gene, CDR1 is SNHLY and CDR2 is FYNNEI. The CDR3 here is CASIRGGDYGYTF. The CDR3, as DNA: TGTGCCAGCATAAGAGGGGGGGACTATGGCTACACCTTC. The whole variable domain, filled in from reference TRBV2 and TRBJ1-2, reads EPEVTQTPSHQVTQMGQEVILRCVPISNHLYFYWYRQILGQKVEFLVSFYNNEISEKSEIFDDQFSVERPDGSNFTLKIRSTKLEDSAMYFCASIRGGDYGYTFGSGTRLTVV.

The rearrangement links TRBV5-4 to TRBJ2-2; 13 positions match TRBD2. In germline, CDR1 is SGHNT, CDR2 YYREEE (reference sequence). This CDR3 spans 16 amino acids. The J segment lost 3 bases and the V segment lost 3 bases, leaving 2 bases of the junction unmatched. CDR3: CASSSGLAGDTGELFF. The CDR3 nucleotides are TGTGCCAGCAGCTCCGGACTAGCGGGGGACACCGGGGAGCTGTTTTTT.

Only a few counts were recorded for this clone. The rearrangement links TRBV7-9 to TRBJ2-7; D remains unclear. There are 13 residues in the CDR3. Germline V lookup: CDR1 SEHNR, CDR2 FQNEAQ (reference sequence). Deletions cut 3 bases from V and 6 bases from J, with 12 bases between. The CDR3 is CASSFSTVGEQYF. CDR3 coding DNA: TGTGCCAGCAGCTTTTCCACCGTTGGCGAGCAGTACTTC.

The chain couples TRBV14 to TRBJ1-1; 7 nucleotides match TRBD1. This CDR3 contains 18 residues. With 3 bases clipped from V and 3 bases from J, the junction kept 16 bases outside the gene matches. Germline V gene lookup returns CDR1 SGHDN and CDR2 FVKESK. CDR3 nucleotide sequence: TGTGCCAGCAGCCATCCCTCGGTTTCAGGGGGGAAGTACACTGAAGCTTTCTTT. Encoded protein: CASSHPSVSGGKYTEAFF.

This clone has only one observation. The chain carries TRBV6-5 and TRBJ2-3; 10 nucleotides align to TRBD2. The germline V gene encodes CDR1 MNHEY and CDR2 SVGAGI. Germline trimming cut 3 bases from V and 2 bases from J; bases unmatched to any gene: 2. The CDR3 length is 15 residues. This CDR3 reads CASSYLAGVTDTQYF. CDR3 sequence (DNA): TGTGCCAGCAGTTATCTAGCGGGGGTCACAGATACGCAGTATTTT.

V and J are TRBV6-5 and TRBJ2-3, with D unclear. Per germline, CDR1 MNHEY and CDR2 SVGAGI. The CDR3 is 14 amino acids. The ends were cut back, 6 bases at V and 3 bases at J, with 13 bases in the middle. The CDR3 loop reads CASRTRFRTDTQYF. The CDR3 region has the DNA TGTGCCAGCAGGACCCGATTCAGGACAGATACGCAGTATTTT.

This sequence joins TRBV6-6 and TRBJ2-7; 8 positions match TRBD1. Per germline, CDR1 MNHNY and CDR2 SVGAGI (reference sequence). The CDR3 totals 14 residues. Germline trimming cut 5 bases from V and 2 bases from J; bases unmatched to any gene: 5. The CDR3: CASSPGQGTYEQYF. The CDR3 coding sequence is TGTGCCAGCAGTCCAGGACAGGGAACCTACGAGCAGTACTTC.

V and J are TRBV2 and TRBJ2-1; TRBD2 matches 10 bases. Trimming at V came to 4 bases and at J to 7 bases, leaving 7 bases not matched to a gene. The CDR3 has 15 residues. Germline CDR1 is SNHLY and CDR2 is FYNNEI. DNA of the CDR3: TGTGCCAGCAGTGCGAGCGGGGGGGCCTGGAATGAGCAGTTCTTC. Translation: CASSASGGAWNEQFF.

V usage is TRBV5-4 and J usage is TRBJ2-3; 8 positions agree with TRBD2. Trimming removed 6 bases from V and 0 bases from J; junction bases left unmatched: 6. The germline CDR1 and CDR2 sequences are SGHNT and YYREEE (reference sequence). This CDR3 spans 15 amino acids. The CDR3 DNA follows: TGTGCCAGCACCGGGGGCGGGGGGAGCACAGATACGCAGTATTTT. Its protein product is CASTGGGGSTDTQYF.

The chain's CDR3 is CASGSGGPTDTQYF. DNA of the CDR3: TGCGCCAGCGGTAGCGGGGGGCCCACAGATACGCAGTATTTT. This chain uses TRBV10-1 with TRBJ2-3; 10 bases line up with TRBD2. The V and J ends lost 8 bases and 2 bases, in that order; junction bases with no gene match: 4. Germline V CDR1 and CDR2: WNHNN, SYGVQD (reference sequence). CDR3 size: 14 residues.

This clone has only one observation. This chain joins TRBV21-1 and TRBJ1-6; the table's D call, TRBD1, was not checked against the DNA. TRBV21-1 is described as a pseudogene. CDR3 length: 15 residues. CDR3 bases: TGTGCCAGCAGCCCGGGCAGGGGGAATAATTCACCCCTCCACTTT. Protein: CASSPGRGNNSPLHF.

This chain links TRBV19 with TRBJ1-6, with TRBD1 as a possible D gene (6 bases). Trimming left V 3 bases short and J 11 bases short, with 11 bases between. CDR1 LNHDA and CDR2 SQIVND come from the germline V gene (reference sequence). The CDR3 contains 13 residues. The CDR3 protein is CASSIRGKTPLHF. CDR3 bases: TGTGCCAGTAGTATTAGGGGGAAGACACCCCTCCACTTT.

The V and J genes are TRBV5-6 and TRBJ1-6; D may be TRBD1 (5 bases). Between the trimmed V and J ends, which lost 4 bases and 10 bases, there was a span of 21 bases. The germline CDR1 and CDR2 sequences are SGHDT and YYEEEE. The CDR3 is made up of 16 amino acids. This CDR3 reads CASSGGVLRGGSPLHF. The DNA of the CDR3 is TGTGCCAGCAGCGGGGGGGTCCTGAGGGGCGGATCACCCCTCCACTTT.

DNA of the CDR3: TGTGCCAGTAGTATGGGTTGGGTCGCGGGGATTCAGCCCCAGCATTTT. It encodes CASSMGWVAGIQPQHF. The chain carries TRBV19 and TRBJ1-5; D unclear. The germline CDR1 and CDR2 sequences are LNHDA and SQIVND (reference sequence). This CDR3 comprises 16 residues. V lost 3 bases and J 6 bases, leaving 18 bases between the germline ends.

In nucleotides, the CDR3 is TGTGCCAGCAGCGTGCTCGTCTCACAAAGTCGGGCCAACGTCCTGACTTTC. It translates to CASSVLVSQSRANVLTF. This sequence joins TRBV7-6 and TRBJ2-6; no clear D gene. Trimming removed 5 bases from V and 5 bases from J, with 19 bases in between. This CDR3 comprises 17 residues. Germline-derived CDR1 and CDR2 are SGHVS and FNYEAQ. The complete variable domain, with remaining parts taken from reference TRBV7-6 and TRBJ2-6, reads GAGVSQSPRYKVTKRGQDVALRCDPISGHVSLYWYRQALGQGPEFLTYFNYEAQQDKSGLPNDRFSAERPEGSISTLTIQRTEQRDSAMYRCASSVLVSQSRANVLTFGAGSRLTVL.

The genes are TRBV11-1 and TRBJ2-1; 9 bases fit TRBD1. After removal of 5 bases from V and 3 bases from J, the junction contained 5 bases not matched to a gene. Germline V CDR1 and CDR2: SGHAT, FQDESV (reference sequence). CDR3 size: 15 residues. The CDR3 loop reads CASSRQGGHYNEQFF. The CDR3, as DNA: TGTGCCAGCAGCCGACAGGGGGGACACTACAATGAGCAGTTCTTC.

This chain joins TRBV19 and TRBJ1-2; D remains ambiguous. Trimming took 4 bases from V and 6 from J, leaving 12 bases between them. In germline, CDR1 is LNHDA, CDR2 SQIVND (reference sequence). The CDR3 length is 13 residues. CDR3 bases: TGTGCCAGTAGTACCAGGACCCTGGATGGCTACACCTTC. This translates into CASSTRTLDGYTF.

This clone was counted between two and nine times. The J gene is TRBJ1-2, the V gene TRBV7-9; 10 bases are shared with TRBD1. CDR1 is SEHNR, CDR2 FQNEAQ, per germline (reference sequence). Unmatched junction bases numbered 3, after V lost 5 bases and J lost 6 bases. The CDR3 is made up of 13 amino acids. CDR3 DNA: TGTGCCAGCAGCCGTGGACAGGGGGATGGCTACACCTTC. It codes for CASSRGQGDGYTF.

The genes are TRBV2 and TRBJ1-2; 7 bases align to TRBD1. This CDR3 region has 13 residues. V trimming: 4 bases; J trimming: 4 bases; junction bases outside the gene matches: 3. Germline V gene sequence: CDR1 SNHLY, CDR2 FYNNEI. This CDR3 reads CASSGWTGYGYTF. In DNA form, the CDR3 reads TGTGCCAGCAGTGGATGGACAGGCTATGGCTACACCTTC.

V gene TRBV2 combines with J gene TRBJ1-2; no clear D gene. Germline values: CDR1 SNHLY, CDR2 FYNNEI. V lost 2 bases and J 4 bases, leaving 5 bases between the germline ends. This CDR3 is built from 12 residues. The CDR3 spells CASSENAYGYTF. CDR3 bases: TGTGCCAGCAGTGAAAACGCCTATGGCTACACCTTC.

The CDR3 loop reads CSVVGGWRENIQYF. Written as DNA, the CDR3 is TGCAGCGTTGTAGGGGGCTGGAGGGAAAACATTCAGTACTTC. This chain connects TRBV29-1 to TRBJ2-4, with D perhaps matching TRBD1 (7 bases). This CDR3 contains 14 residues. Trimming took 4 bases from V and 5 from J, leaving 15 bases between them. CDR1 and CDR2 (germline): SQVTM, ANQGSEA.

The chain carries TRBV7-2 and TRBJ1-2, with D tentatively TRBD1 (6 bases). Germline V gives CDR1 SGHTA, CDR2 FQGNSA. This CDR3 comprises 15 residues. The ends were cut back, 1 base at V and 4 bases at J, with 13 bases in the middle. The CDR3 sequence is CASSLEGGRGYGYTF. The CDR3 DNA sequence: TGTGCCAGCAGCTTAGAGGGGGGCAGGGGCTATGGCTACACCTTC.

This chain connects TRBV6-5 to TRBJ2-3, with 8 bases identical to TRBD2. Per germline, CDR1 MNHEY and CDR2 SVGAGI. The CDR3 is 16 residues long. Trimming took 4 bases from V and 3 from J; bases not matched to a gene: 9. The CDR3 coding sequence is TGTGCCAGCAGTTCTACCTCGGCGGGGGGAACAGATACGCAGTATTTT. Translated, it gives CASSSTSAGGTDTQYF.

The V call is TRBV7-6, the J call TRBJ2-2, with D perhaps TRBD2 (7 bases). The germline gives CDR1 SGHVS, CDR2 FNYEAQ. V gave up 2 bases and J gave up 10 bases, with 11 bases separating them. This CDR3 is 13 amino acids long. The CDR3 reads CASSLRGGKELFF. CDR3 coding DNA: TGTGCCAGCAGCTTAAGGGGGGGGAAGGAGCTGTTTTTT. Full variable domain (outside the CDR3, taken from reference TRBV7-6 and TRBJ2-2): GAGVSQSPRYKVTKRGQDVALRCDPISGHVSLYWYRQALGQGPEFLTYFNYEAQQDKSGLPNDRFSAERPEGSISTLTIQRTEQRDSAMYRCASSLRGGKELFFGEGSRLTVL.

The V and J genes are TRBV28 and TRBJ2-7; possibly TRBD1 for D (5 bases). Germline CDR1 is MDHEN and CDR2 is SYDVKM. The V gene lost 2 bases and the J gene lost 4 bases, with 6 bases spanning the gap. The CDR3 contains 12 residues. In nucleotides, the CDR3 is TGTGCCAGCAGTTTACAGGGATACGAGCAGTACTTC. It encodes CASSLQGYEQYF.

The chain employs TRBV30 and TRBJ1-5; no reliable D call. The CDR3 is 14 amino acids. Deletions cut 2 bases from V and 0 bases from J, with 8 bases between. Germline CDR1 GTSNPN, CDR2 SVGIG (reference sequence). The CDR3 loop reads CAWSSTYSNQPQHF. CDR3 nucleotides: TGTGCCTGGAGTTCTACTTATAGCAATCAGCCCCAGCATTTT.

This clone is a singleton in its sample. The V call is TRBV30, the J call TRBJ2-1; 7 bases match TRBD1. Germline V gives CDR1 GTSNPN, CDR2 SVGIG (reference sequence). The J segment lost 5 bases and the V segment lost 4 bases, leaving 14 bases of the junction unmatched. This CDR3 has 16 amino acids. This CDR3 reads CAWIEQGFRAHNEQFF. As DNA, the CDR3 is TGTGCCTGGATCGAACAGGGGTTTAGGGCCCACAATGAGCAGTTCTTC.